One sample yielded the 27 T cell receptor beta chains listed below, sequenced in a study of blood T cell repertoires in COVID-19 (dated by TCRdb to about 2020). Libraries came from the immunoSEQ multiplex PCR assay. TCRdb obtained this table from immuneACCESS and retained in-frame rearrangements with V and J assigned. These tables miss some clones; where compared with another copy, unresolved V genes account for less than half of the shortfall, and the remainder is unexplained. Across this sample there are about 360,000 clones, with approximately 86% seen only once. 7.1% of the sample is in the top ten clones. The specimen sequenced was peripheral blood. These receptor sequences come from a woman aged 60-75 years with COVID-19, enrolled during active disease.

V and J are TRBV28 and TRBJ2-3, with D possibly TRBD1 on 6 matching bases. CDR3 length: 14 amino acids. V lost 5 bases, J lost 2 bases, and 11 bases lay in between. The germline V gene has CDR1 MDHEN and CDR2 SYDVKM. The CDR3 spells CASSPRTVTDTQYF. CDR3 coding DNA: TGTGCCAGCAGTCCCCGGACAGTCACAGATACGCAGTATTTT.

The V call is TRBV10-2, the J call TRBJ2-6; 7 bases map to TRBD1. Germline V gives CDR1 WSHSY, CDR2 SAAADI. This CDR3 region has 15 residues. V gave up 5 bases and J gave up 2 bases; unmatched junction bases: 3. The CDR3 bases are TGCGCCAGCAGTCAAACAGGGGCTGGGGCCAACGTCCTGACTTTC. This sequence encodes CASSQTGAGANVLTF.

This chain uses TRBV11-2 with TRBJ2-7; D might be TRBD2 (6 bases). This CDR3 contains 14 residues. Trimming removed 1 base from V and 5 bases from J, with 12 bases in between. Per the germline V gene, CDR1 is SGHAT and CDR2 is FQNNGV. DNA of the CDR3: TGTGCCAGCAGCTTAGTTACCACGGGGGACGAGCAGTACTTC. The encoded protein is CASSLVTTGDEQYF.

The V and J genes are TRBV12-3 or TRBV12-4 and TRBJ1-1, with a tentative D call TRBD1 (6 bases). With 5 bases removed from V and 8 bases from J, the gap between germline ends came to 15 bases. The CDR3 length is 13 residues. This chain's CDR3 is CASSPNGGTEAFF. The CDR3 DNA follows: TGTGCCAGCAGTCCCAACGGGGGGACAGAAGCTTTCTTT.

This chain links TRBV5-1 with TRBJ2-3, with 7 bases fitting TRBD1. The CDR3 runs to 16 residues. CDR1 is SGHRS and CDR2 is YFSETQ in the germline V gene. Trimming removed 1 base from V and 0 bases from J; junction bases left unmatched: 5. CDR3 DNA sequence: TGCGCCAGCAGCTTGCCCGGGACAGTTAGCACAGATACGCAGTATTTT. This gives the protein CASSLPGTVSTDTQYF.

This clone appeared a single time. The V and J genes are TRBV9 and TRBJ1-2; 7 nucleotides line up with TRBD1. Per the germline V gene, CDR1 is SGDLS and CDR2 is YYNGEE. Unmatched junction bases numbered 16, after V lost 4 bases and J lost 7 bases. The CDR3 extends over 16 amino acids. The CDR3 bases are TGTGCCAGCAGCTCCCCTCTGACGGGACAGAAAGGTGGCTACACCTTC. It specifies CASSSPLTGQKGGYTF.

The rearrangement uses TRBV6-5 and TRBJ2-7, with D perhaps TRBD2 (6 bases). Trimming cost V 0 bases and J 3 bases, with 12 bases left between them. Germline values: CDR1 MNHEY, CDR2 SVGAGI. The CDR3 consists of 15 residues. The CDR3 coding sequence is TGTGCCAGCAGTTACTCAGGAGGGCCCCTCTACGAGCAGTACTTC. Translating it yields CASSYSGGPLYEQYF.

The V gene is TRBV9, the J gene TRBJ1-5; D gene unclear. Looked up from germline, CDR1 is SGDLS and CDR2 is YYNGEE. Trimming stripped 4 bases from V and 0 bases from J, with 11 bases between. The CDR3 is 15 amino acids. In DNA form, the CDR3 reads TGTGCCAGCAGCTCCGGCGGTATTAGCAATCAGCCCCAGCATTTT. Its translation is CASSSGGISNQPQHF.

Details on this clone: Distinct nucleotide sequences in the sample also encode this CDR3. V is TRBV7-3 and J is TRBJ2-5; D perhaps matches TRBD2 (5 bases). The germline V and J ends were trimmed by 5 bases and 2 bases, with 9 bases remaining between them. Germline CDR1 reads SGHTA; CDR2 reads FQGTGA. CDR3 size: 13 residues. CDR3 protein: CASSPRGQETQYF. CDR3 coding DNA: TGTGCCAGCAGCCCCCGGGGACAAGAGACCCAGTACTTC.

The chain joins TRBV19 to TRBJ1-2; 10 bases line up with TRBD1. V lost 3 bases and J lost 8; bases outside the gene matches: 12. The CDR3 totals 16 residues. Germline CDR1 and CDR2: LNHDA and SQIVND (reference sequence). The CDR3 reads CASSMILGQGSWGYTF. CDR3 bases: TGTGCCAGTAGTATGATTTTGGGACAGGGGTCCTGGGGCTACACCTTC.

This clone appeared once. The rearrangement joins TRBV3-1 (or the pseudogene TRBV3-2) to TRBJ2-3, with 9 nucleotides matching TRBD2. Germline values: CDR1 LGHDT, CDR2 YNNKEL (reference sequence). The J segment lost 2 bases and the V segment lost 4 bases, leaving 7 bases of the junction unmatched. CDR3 size: 16 residues. The CDR3 loop reads CASSPGLAETTDTQYF. Written as DNA, the CDR3 is TGTGCCAGCAGCCCGGGACTAGCTGAGACCACAGATACGCAGTATTTT.

This sequence joins TRBV7-8 and TRBJ1-2; 9 bases map to TRBD1. CDR1 SGHVS and CDR2 FQNEAQ come from the germline V gene. The CDR3 spans 13 residues. V shed 5 bases and J 7 bases; nucleotides not matched to a gene: 5. The CDR3 spells CASSQDRGGGYTF. CDR3 coding DNA: TGTGCCAGCAGCCAGGACAGGGGCGGTGGCTACACCTTC.

This chain uses TRBV6-1 with TRBJ2-3, with D hard to call. This CDR3 has 18 residues. V was shortened by 1 base and J by 1 base, with 18 bases between the two germline ends. The V gene's germline CDR1 is MNHNS and CDR2 SASEGT. CDR3 nucleotide sequence: TGTGCCAGCAGTGAAGAAGGTCCAACCTCCCTAGGCACAGATACGCAGTATTTT. It yields the protein CASSEEGPTSLGTDTQYF.

V is TRBV5-1 and J is TRBJ1-1, with 8 bases identical to TRBD1. Per germline, CDR1 SGHRS and CDR2 YFSETQ. The CDR3 runs 16 residues. J was trimmed by 0 bases and V by 6 bases; bases with no gene match: 10. This chain's CDR3 is CASKDVTGALNTEAFF. The DNA for the CDR3 is TGCGCCAGCAAGGATGTGACAGGGGCCTTGAACACTGAAGCTTTCTTT.

The rearrangement joins TRBV5-8 to TRBJ2-1; 10 nucleotides agree with TRBD2. The CDR3 totals 16 residues. The germline V gene has CDR1 SGHTS and CDR2 YDEGEE. Losses at the gene ends were 4 bases for V and 0 bases for J; bases not matched to a gene: 4. CDR3 sequence (DNA): TGTGCCAGCAGCCCGAAGCGGGGGGGCTCCTACAATGAGCAGTTCTTC. Translating it yields CASSPKRGGSYNEQFF. Complete variable domain (other parts from reference TRBV5-8 and TRBJ2-1): EAGVTQSPTHLIKTRGQQATLRCSPISGHTSVYWYQQALGLGLQFLLWYDEGEERNRGNFPPRFSGRQFPNYSSELNVNALELEDSALYLCASSPKRGGSYNEQFFGPGTRLTVL.

The V and J genes are TRBV6-2 or TRBV6-3 and TRBJ2-1; 7 nucleotides match TRBD1. CDR1 is MNHEY, CDR2 SVGEGT, per germline. The CDR3 loop spans 15 amino acids. The V and J ends lost 4 bases and 4 bases, in that order; junction bases with no gene match: 7. CDR3 bases: TGTGCCAGCAGTTCCAGGGGGTCAGGGTACAATGAGCAGTTCTTC. Amino acid sequence: CASSSRGSGYNEQFF.

This chain joins TRBV5-1 and TRBJ1-2; D uncertain. Trimming shortened V by 3 bases and J by 6 bases, and 9 bases separated the two germline ends. This CDR3 spans 12 amino acids. The germline CDR1 and CDR2 sequences are SGHRS and YFSETQ. This chain's CDR3 is CASSSAGNGYTF. In nucleotides, the CDR3 is TGCGCCAGCAGCTCTGCGGGAAATGGCTACACCTTC. Combining the CDR3 with reference TRBV5-1 and TRBJ1-2 gives the whole variable domain KAGVTQTPRYLIKTRGQQVTLSCSPISGHRSVSWYQQTPGQGLQFLFEYFSETQRNKGNFPGRFSGRQFSNSRSEMNVSTLELGDSALYLCASSSAGNGYTFGSGTRLTVV.

This rearrangement joins TRBV6-1 to TRBJ1-4; weak D call: TRBD1 (6 bases). There are 16 residues in the CDR3. V shed 2 bases and J shed 5 bases, with 15 bases lying between them. Germline V gene data show CDR1 as MNHNS and CDR2 as SASEGT. This chain's CDR3 is CASSEHLGGSNEKLFF. The CDR3 DNA reads TGTGCCAGCAGTGAACACTTAGGGGGTTCCAATGAAAAACTGTTTTTT.

The gene calls are TRBV29-1 and TRBJ1-1; D is uncertain. V shed 3 bases and J shed 6 bases, with 11 bases lying between them. The CDR3 runs 12 residues. Germline lookup yields CDR1 SQVTM and CDR2 ANQGSEA. CDR3 loop: CSVDEGLPEAFF. CDR3 in DNA: TGCAGCGTTGACGAAGGACTTCCTGAAGCTTTCTTT. The full variable domain, completed using reference TRBV29-1 and TRBJ1-1, is SAVISQKPSRDICQRGTSLTIQCQVDSQVTMMFWYRQQPGQSLTLIATANQGSEATYESGFVIDKFPISRPNLTFSTLTVSNMSPEDSSIYLCSVDEGLPEAFFGQGTRLTVV.

The V and J genes are TRBV6-6 and TRBJ1-5; D is unclear. The CDR3 consists of 16 residues. The germline V gene encodes CDR1 MNHNY and CDR2 SVGAGI (reference sequence). Trimming shortened V by 0 bases and J by 1 base, and 10 bases separated the two germline ends. The CDR3 DNA follows: TGTGCCAGCAGTTACTCCGCCGAGGTCAGCAATCAGCCCCAGCATTTT. It codes for CASSYSAEVSNQPQHF.

The rearrangement links TRBV10-3 to TRBJ1-5; 8 bases line up with TRBD1. CDR1 is ENHRY and CDR2 is SYGVKD in the germline V gene. Germline trimming cut 7 bases from V and 5 bases from J; bases unmatched to any gene: 4. The CDR3 has 13 residues. The CDR3 DNA is TGTGCCATCACCAGGGGGCTTGATCAGCCCCAGCATTTT. It is translated as CAITRGLDQPQHF.

The chain has TRBV5-4 and TRBJ2-1, with 10 bases matching TRBD2. Losses at the gene ends were 0 bases for V and 5 bases for J; bases not matched to a gene: 5. Germline loops: CDR1 SGHNT, CDR2 YYREEE (reference sequence). This CDR3 contains 16 residues. CDR3 region: CASSLGVGLADNEQFF. In nucleotides, the CDR3 is TGTGCCAGCAGCTTGGGAGTAGGACTAGCGGACAATGAGCAGTTCTTC.

V gene TRBV3-1 (or the pseudogene TRBV3-2) combines with J gene TRBJ1-6; the D gene is possibly TRBD1 (6 bases). Trimming took 0 bases from V and 6 from J, leaving 6 bases between them. The CDR3 runs to 14 residues. Germline V gene data show CDR1 as LGHDT and CDR2 as YNNKEL (reference sequence). The CDR3 reads CASSQEQGNSPLHF. The CDR3 DNA follows: TGTGCCAGCAGCCAAGAACAGGGTAATTCACCCCTCCACTTT.

The chain employs TRBV7-9 and TRBJ2-7, with TRBD1 matching 11 bases. Germline V lookup: CDR1 SEHNR, CDR2 FQNEAQ (reference sequence). The ends lost 5 bases at V and 5 bases at J; junction bases unmatched: 5. This CDR3 spans 14 amino acids. Written as DNA, the CDR3 is TGTGCCAGCAGCGCTGGGACAGGGGGGAACGAGCAGTACTTC. It codes for CASSAGTGGNEQYF.

CDR3 protein: CATILQGSGEQYF. CDR3 sequence (DNA): TGTGCCACCATATTACAGGGGTCGGGCGAGCAGTACTTC. The chain combines TRBV12-3 or TRBV12-4 with TRBJ2-7; 7 bases line up with TRBD1. CDR3 length: 13 amino acids. The J segment lost 6 bases and the V segment lost 10 bases, leaving 12 bases of the junction unmatched.

The chain carries TRBV7-9 and TRBJ2-7, with 11 bases identical to TRBD1. The CDR3 has 14 residues. Trimming took 5 bases from V and 5 from J; bases not matched to a gene: 5. Germline lookup yields CDR1 SEHNR and CDR2 FQNEAQ (reference sequence). CDR3: CASSRGQGVDEQYF. The DNA for the CDR3 is TGTGCCAGCAGCCGGGGACAGGGGGTTGACGAGCAGTACTTC.

The CDR3 protein is CASSLILARGGSTDTQYF. The CDR3 bases are TGCGCCAGCAGCCTTATTCTCGCGCGGGGGGGAAGCACAGATACGCAGTATTTT. The chain carries TRBV4-1 and TRBJ2-3; 9 bases agree with TRBD2. J lost 0 bases, V lost 4 bases, and 11 bases had no gene match. The CDR3 extends over 18 amino acids. Germline V CDR1 and CDR2: MGHRA, YSYEKL.